This T cell receptor (beta chain) was recovered during a study of T-cell reconstitution after alpha-beta-depleted transplantation in children (TCRdb year 2016). In terms of the full investigation: Using TCR repertoire profiling, the study followed T-cell immune reconstitution in a quantitative way in children after TCRalphabeta/CD19-depleted allogeneic hematopoietic cell transplantation.

The germline V end is reduced by 5 bases and the J end by 2 bases; junction bases left unmatched: 12. From the cysteine up to the phenylalanine, the CDR3 has a length of 16 residues. The kept DNA is CDR3 alone, 48 bases in frame from the first base. CDR1 and CDR2 are drawn from the germline V gene (reference sequence): SEHNR, FQNEAQ. The paper's findings and limits, for the study overall: Hyperexpanded clone frequencies declined over subsequent months; after one year, T-cell counts and TCRbeta diversity were mostly attributed to newly produced T cells. The high TCRbeta diversity at day 60 in some patients was ascribed to recipient T cells and intrathymic progenitors that had survived conditioning. About two months after transplant, the apparently early recovery of alphabetaT-cell counts reportedly depended on just several hundred clones that had expanded rapidly and came from non-depleted graft cells.

Regarding this clonotype: It has no known antigen specificity. Base qualities are not recorded, but no much larger clone differs from it by a single base.

The library relied on PCR. Sequencing used an Illumina HiSeq 2500. TCR libraries were prepared with molecular barcoding, using unique molecular identifiers to normalize TCRbeta repertoire quantification. Clones were called with MiXCR by TCRdb after fastp trimmed the public reads at Q25, and only in-frame beta chains were retained. Identical CDR3 protein sequences are pooled into one entry, listed with their most common genes and DNA. A total of approximately 190,000 distinct CDR3 sequences appear in this sample, about 8.7% of them only once. The ten largest clones take up roughly 36% of the sample. Explained via the paper, the treatment or condition label denotes: allogeneic hematopoietic cell transplantation with graft depleted of TCRalphabeta T cells and CD19 B cells. Transplant recipients were children who received TCRalphabeta/CD19-depleted allogeneic hematopoietic cell grafts.

The chain couples TRBV7-9 to TRBJ2-7, with TRBD1 identical over 7 junction bases. Sequencing was performed on PBMCs, mostly from graft donor cells, taken 360 days after TCRalphabeta/CD19-depleted stem cell transplant. The clonotype comes from a male patient aged 2-15 years who had a stem cell transplant for acute myeloid leukemia, so the T cells may come from the graft donor. The DNA sequence is given as TGTGCCAGCAGCCTAACAGGGGTCATGGGTGCCTACGAGCAGTACTTC. It encodes CASSLTGVMGAYEQYF. The entire variable domain, with the stretches around the CDR3 drawn from the reference TRBV7-9 and TRBJ2-7 proteins, is DTGVSQNPRHKITKRGQNVTFRCDPISEHNRLYWYRQTLGQGPEFLTYFQNEAQLEKSRLLSDRFSAERPKGSFSTLEIQRTEQGDSAMYLCASSLTGVMGAYEQYFGPGTRLTVT.